Below, 24 T cell receptor beta chains from the same sample are listed, as sequenced in a study of Tregs in tolerant kidney transplant recipients. TCRdb's copy holds only in-frame clones and misses some; the assay was immunoSEQ multiplex PCR. The sample comprises about 94,000 clones, roughly 93% of which are singletons, and approximately 0.5% rests with the top ten. The sample in question was CD4+ T cells from blood, obtained before the transplant. Receptors originate from a human donor who received a combined kidney and bone marrow transplant.

The V and J genes are TRBV7-3 and TRBJ2-1; 14 bases align to TRBD2. The V and J ends lost 3 bases and 8 bases, in that order; junction bases with no gene match: 12. This CDR3 is 18 amino acids long. The V gene's germline CDR1 is SGHTA and CDR2 FQGTGA. The DNA of the CDR3 is TGTGCCAGCAGCTTTATGACTAGCGGGAGGGGGGGTTGGGATGAGCAGTTCTTC. This encodes CASSFMTSGRGGWDEQFF.

The rearrangement joins TRBV4-1 to TRBJ2-3, with a possible D match to TRBD2 (5 bases). Germline loops: CDR1 MGHRA, CDR2 YSYEKL. The CDR3 extends over 14 amino acids. The V end was cut by 5 bases, the J end by 6 bases, with 15 bases between. CDR3 in DNA: TGCGCCAGCAGCGAGAGGGTCAGGTCTGATACGCAGTATTTT. It yields the protein CASSERVRSDTQYF.

The chain recombines TRBV7-2 with TRBJ2-1; TRBD2 agrees at 9 bases. Per germline, CDR1 SGHTA and CDR2 FQGNSA. The CDR3 spans 16 residues. V gave up 5 bases and J gave up 2 bases; unmatched junction bases: 7. This CDR3 is CASSKNGGRAYNEQFF. The CDR3 nucleotides are TGTGCCAGCAGCAAGAATGGCGGGAGGGCCTACAATGAGCAGTTCTTC.

The gene calls are TRBV15 and TRBJ1-1; D might be TRBD1 (5 bases). Between the trimmed V and J ends, which lost 3 bases and 1 base, there was a span of 12 bases. This CDR3 is 15 amino acids long. Germline V gene lookup returns CDR1 LNHNV and CDR2 YYDKDF (reference sequence). For the CDR3, the DNA is TGTGCCACCAGCAGCGACGGGGGGAGGAACACTGAAGCTTTCTTT. Translated: CATSSDGGRNTEAFF.

This chain links TRBV6-5 with TRBJ2-3; D is uncertain. Germline CDR1 reads MNHEY; CDR2 reads SVGAGI. V was trimmed by 1 base and J by 0 bases, leaving 11 bases between them. CDR3 length: 16 residues. This chain's CDR3 is CASSYYDTASTDTQYF. In DNA, the CDR3 is TGTGCCAGCAGTTACTATGACACTGCTAGCACAGATACGCAGTATTTT.

This chain connects TRBV7-8 to TRBJ1-2; D unresolved. From germline, CDR1 is SGHVS and CDR2 FQNEAQ. The CDR3 has 14 amino acids. Trimming pared 5 bases from V and 0 bases from J, leaving 10 bases between. The CDR3 DNA is TGTGCCAGCAGCCAAGAACCGGCTAACTATGGCTACACCTTC. Encoded protein: CASSQEPANYGYTF.

J is TRBJ2-1 and V is TRBV25-1, with 11 bases aligning to TRBD2. Germline V gene sequence: CDR1 MGHDK, CDR2 SYGVNS. V dropped 6 bases and J dropped 7; count of bases not matched to a gene: 11. The CDR3 loop spans 16 amino acids. In DNA, the CDR3 is TGTGCCAGCAGCCCGAAGGAACTAGCGGGGGTAAATGAGCAGTTCTTC. It encodes CASSPKELAGVNEQFF. Filled out from reference TRBV25-1 and TRBJ2-1, the complete variable domain reads EADIYQTPRYLVIGTGKKITLECSQTMGHDKMYWYQQDPGMELHLIHYSYGVNSTEKGDLSSESTVSRIRTEHFPLTLESARPSHTSQYLCASSPKELAGVNEQFFGPGTRLTVL.

This clone was detected only a few times. J is TRBJ1-4 and V is TRBV6-4, with 8 bases aligning to TRBD1. Germline assignment: CDR1 MRHNA and CDR2 SNTAGT. The CDR3 covers 13 residues. Germline trimming cut 6 bases from V and 13 bases from J; bases unmatched to any gene: 10. This CDR3 is CASSVFGQGGLFF. CDR3 DNA: TGTGCCAGCAGCGTATTTGGACAGGGTGGACTGTTTTTT.

V and J are TRBV7-3 and TRBJ2-4, with D possibly matching TRBD1 (6 bases). V lost 5 bases and J 1 base, leaving 18 bases between the germline ends. Germline V lookup: CDR1 SGHTA, CDR2 FQGTGA. This CDR3 is built from 17 residues. CDR3 nucleotide sequence: TGTGCCAGCAGCCCAAGGGTCTGGGGGCCCGCCAAAAACATTCAGTACTTC. Amino acids: CASSPRVWGPAKNIQYF. Full variable domain (rest looked up from reference TRBV7-3 and TRBJ2-4): GAGVSQTPSNKVTEKGKYVELRCDPISGHTALYWYRQSLGQGPEFLIYFQGTGAADDSGLPNDRFFAVRPEGSVSTLKIQRTERGDSAVYLCASSPRVWGPAKNIQYFGAGTRLSVL.

The chain combines TRBV19 with TRBJ2-1, with D hard to call. The germline V and J ends were trimmed by 5 bases and 8 bases, with 13 bases remaining between them. The length of the CDR3 is 13 residues. The germline CDR1 and CDR2 sequences are LNHDA and SQIVND (reference sequence). CDR3 region: CASSHPELDEQFF. The CDR3 DNA is TGTGCCAGTAGTCATCCGGAGCTGGATGAGCAGTTCTTC.

The chain recombines TRBV7-9 with TRBJ1-4, with 7 bases identical to TRBD1. The CDR3 runs 16 residues. Germline CDR1 reads SEHNR; CDR2 reads FQNEAQ (reference sequence). Trimming at V came to 2 bases and at J to 8 bases, leaving 11 bases not matched to a gene. Here the CDR3 reads CASSLYPGTVLEKLFF. The CDR3 nucleotides are TGTGCCAGCAGCTTATATCCCGGGACAGTGTTAGAAAAACTGTTTTTT.

The genes are TRBV10-3 and TRBJ2-7; 9 nucleotides align to TRBD1. With 0 bases clipped from V and 7 bases from J, the junction kept 4 bases outside the gene matches. CDR3 length: 14 amino acids. CDR1 and CDR2 from the germline V gene are ENHRY and SYGVKD. The CDR3 DNA reads as TGTGCCATCAGTGAGTCGGGACAGGGTAGAGAGCAGTACTTC. It specifies CAISESGQGREQYF.

The rearrangement joins TRBV5-8 to TRBJ2-7; 7 bases align to TRBD1. The CDR3 totals 15 residues. Germline V gives CDR1 SGHTS, CDR2 YDEGEE. Trimming at V came to 4 bases and at J to 2 bases, leaving 9 bases not matched to a gene. For the CDR3, the DNA is TGTGCCAGCAGCACAGGACAGGCGGAACCCTACGAGCAGTACTTC. This translates into CASSTGQAEPYEQYF.

The chain joins TRBV15 to TRBJ2-7; 8 bases fit TRBD1. Germline loops: CDR1 LNHNV, CDR2 YYDKDF (reference sequence). The CDR3 covers 16 residues. After removal of 1 base from V and 1 base from J, the junction contained 6 bases not matched to a gene. The CDR3 spells CATSRGGQGSSYEQYF. Here the CDR3 DNA reads TGTGCCACCAGCAGAGGCGGACAGGGAAGTTCCTACGAGCAGTACTTC.

The chain combines TRBV19 with TRBJ2-1; D is possibly TRBD1 (5 bases). The ends were cut back, 3 bases at V and 3 bases at J, with 12 bases in the middle. The CDR3 covers 15 residues. Germline loops: CDR1 LNHDA, CDR2 SQIVND (reference sequence). CDR3 loop: CASSIDRFNYNEQFF. In DNA form, the CDR3 reads TGTGCCAGTAGTATCGACAGATTTAACTACAATGAGCAGTTCTTC. The whole variable domain, filled in from reference TRBV19 and TRBJ2-1, reads DGGITQSPKYLFRKEGQNVTLSCEQNLNHDAMYWYRQDPGQGLRLIYYSQIVNDFQKGDIAEGYSVSREKKESFPLTVTSAQKNPTAFYLCASSIDRFNYNEQFFGPGTRLTVL.

V usage is TRBV19 and J usage is TRBJ2-4; D is unresolved. V was pared by 2 bases and J by 6 bases, with 11 bases between. Germline CDR1 reads LNHDA; CDR2 reads SQIVND (reference sequence). The CDR3 is 14 residues long. CDR3 protein: CASSIRGQGNIQYF. DNA of the CDR3: TGTGCCAGTAGTATAAGAGGTCAAGGAAACATTCAGTACTTC. The variable domain in full, with the rest retrieved from reference TRBV19 and TRBJ2-4, is DGGITQSPKYLFRKEGQNVTLSCEQNLNHDAMYWYRQDPGQGLRLIYYSQIVNDFQKGDIAEGYSVSREKKESFPLTVTSAQKNPTAFYLCASSIRGQGNIQYFGAGTRLSVL.

The rearrangement links TRBV27 to TRBJ2-7, with 7 bases identical to TRBD2. CDR1 is MNHEY and CDR2 is SMNVEV in the germline V gene (reference sequence). This CDR3 has 14 residues. Losses at the gene ends were 7 bases for V and 9 bases for J; bases not matched to a gene: 15. As DNA, the CDR3 is TGTGCCAGCACCTCTCTTTCCCCCTCGGGAGGGCAGTACTTC. Translating it yields CASTSLSPSGGQYF.

The table lists this clone with a count of one. This sequence joins TRBV14 and TRBJ2-7; 7 positions match TRBD2. The CDR3 totals 15 residues. Germline trimming cut 6 bases from V and 2 bases from J; bases unmatched to any gene: 10. Germline V lookup: CDR1 SGHDN, CDR2 FVKESK. The CDR3 DNA follows: TGTGCCAGCAGACACGGGACTACCAAGCCCTACGAGCAGTACTTC. This translates into CASRHGTTKPYEQYF.

This clone was observed a single time. The chain joins TRBV9 to TRBJ1-2; 7 bases match TRBD1. Germline V lookup: CDR1 SGDLS, CDR2 YYNGEE. V gave up 0 bases and J gave up 3 bases; unmatched junction bases: 8. The CDR3 spans 16 residues. The CDR3: CASSVGPGTADYGYTF. The CDR3 DNA is TGTGCCAGCAGCGTAGGCCCGGGGACAGCCGACTATGGCTACACCTTC. Full variable domain (outside the CDR3, taken from reference TRBV9 and TRBJ1-2): DSGVTQTPKHLITATGQRVTLRCSPRSGDLSVYWYQQSLDQGLQFLIQYYNGEERAKGNILERFSAQQFPDLHSELNLSSLELGDSALYFCASSVGPGTADYGYTFGSGTRLTVV.

V usage is TRBV19 and J usage is TRBJ2-6; D is perhaps TRBD2 (5 bases). Trimming stripped 7 bases from V and 0 bases from J, with 16 bases between. Germline V lookup: CDR1 LNHDA, CDR2 SQIVND (reference sequence). CDR3 size: 17 residues. CDR3 sequence (DNA): TGTGCCAGTAACTTGGGAGACGGACGCTCTGGGGCCAACGTCCTGACTTTC. Encoded protein: CASNLGDGRSGANVLTF. Complete variable domain (other parts from reference TRBV19 and TRBJ2-6): DGGITQSPKYLFRKEGQNVTLSCEQNLNHDAMYWYRQDPGQGLRLIYYSQIVNDFQKGDIAEGYSVSREKKESFPLTVTSAQKNPTAFYLCASNLGDGRSGANVLTFGAGSRLTVL.

The chain is built from TRBV4-1 and TRBJ2-1, with D tentatively TRBD2 (6 bases). Between the trimmed V and J ends, which lost 0 bases and 3 bases, there was a span of 12 bases. This CDR3 is built from 16 residues. Germline-derived CDR1 and CDR2 are MGHRA and YSYEKL. CDR3 amino acids: CASSQDRTSFYNEQFF. CDR3 coding DNA: TGCGCCAGCAGCCAAGACCGAACTAGCTTCTACAATGAGCAGTTCTTC.

This sequence joins TRBV5-1 and TRBJ2-2, with D tentatively TRBD1 (6 bases). This CDR3 spans 15 amino acids. Between the trimmed V and J ends, which lost 4 bases and 5 bases, there was a span of 15 bases. The germline gives CDR1 SGHRS, CDR2 YFSETQ. This CDR3 reads CASSPAGTTTGELFF. The CDR3 bases are TGCGCCAGCAGCCCAGCCGGGACAACGACCGGGGAGCTGTTTTTT.

This sequence joins TRBV7-2 and TRBJ1-1, with D maybe TRBD1 (6 bases). The V end was cut by 8 bases, the J end by 4 bases, with 14 bases between. There are 13 residues in the CDR3. Germline loops: CDR1 SGHTA, CDR2 FQGNSA. For the CDR3, the DNA is TGTGCCAGCTCGCGGACAGTGGTCACTGAAGCTTTCTTT. Translating gives CASSRTVVTEAFF.

The chain couples TRBV6-1 to TRBJ1-1; 11 bases are a match to TRBD1. Germline-derived CDR1 and CDR2 are MNHNS and SASEGT. The CDR3 length is 15 residues. V was pared by 5 bases and J by 5 bases, with 7 bases of the junction left unmatched. The CDR3, as DNA: TGTGCCAGCAGTTTTCACGGGACAGGGGGAACTGAAGCTTTCTTT. Amino acid sequence: CASSFHGTGGTEAFF.